This T cell receptor (beta chain) came from a study of T cells in Graves' hyperthyroidism and ophthalmopathy. The CDR3 consists of 17 residues. Trimming cost V 4 bases and J 8 bases, with 22 bases left between them. Per germline, CDR1 SGHKS and CDR2 YYEKEE (reference sequence). The TCR beta CDR3 regions underwent amplification using RNA transcripts as the source. The study used the HTBI primer set for a first-round RT-PCR of the TCR CDR3. TCRdb reanalysed the multiplex PCR reads using MiXCR and keeps one entry per CDR3 protein. The sample consists of approximately 620,000 distinct CDR3 sequences, approximately 16% of them appearing once.

Sequenced sample: blood. The sequence was collected from a woman between 40 and 55 years old with Graves' ophthalmopathy. The chain employs TRBV5-5 and TRBJ1-6; perhaps TRBD1 as D (5 bases). This CDR3 is CASSQDRLPGVDSPLHF. CDR3 coding DNA: TGTGCCAGCAGCCAAGATAGGCTCCCGGGGGTCGATTCACCCCTCCACTTT.